This T cell receptor (beta chain) is drawn from a study of graft-versus-host responses after intestinal transplantation. Trimming shortened V by 4 bases and J by 5 bases, and 5 bases separated the two germline ends. The CDR3 totals 12 residues. Germline V gene data show CDR1 as MDHEN and CDR2 as SYDVKM. TCRdb's table, derived via immunoSEQ multiplex PCR, lists solely in-frame clones and lacks some. The repertoire holds tens of thousands of clones, with around nine tenths as singletons. Sequencing was performed on PBMCs, taken less than 130 days after intestinal transplantation. The source of this sequence is a human patient who received an intestinal transplant, so some T cells may come from the graft donor. The chain has TRBV28 and TRBJ2-2; D is ambiguous. In DNA form, the CDR3 reads TGTGCCAGCAGTTCTCGAACCGGGGAGCTGTTTTTT. Translation: CASSSRTGELFF.